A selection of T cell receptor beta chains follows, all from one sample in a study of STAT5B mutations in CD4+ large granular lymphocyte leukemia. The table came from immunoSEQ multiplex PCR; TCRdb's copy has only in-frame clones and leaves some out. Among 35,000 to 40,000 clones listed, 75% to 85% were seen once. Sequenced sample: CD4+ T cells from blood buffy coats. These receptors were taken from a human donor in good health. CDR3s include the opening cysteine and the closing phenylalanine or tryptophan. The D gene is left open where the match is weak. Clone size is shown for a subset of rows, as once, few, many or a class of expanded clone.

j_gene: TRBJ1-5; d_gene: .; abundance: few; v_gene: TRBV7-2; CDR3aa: CASSFGDQPQHF; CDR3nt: TGTGCCAGCAGCTTCGGCGATCAGCCCCAGCATTTT
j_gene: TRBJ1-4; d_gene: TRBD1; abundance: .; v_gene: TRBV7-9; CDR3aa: CASSPGQEKLFF; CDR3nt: TGTGCCAGCAGCCCGGGACAGGAAAAACTGTTTTTT
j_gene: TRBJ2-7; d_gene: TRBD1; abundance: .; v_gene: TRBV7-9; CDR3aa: CASSQDPGGYEQYF; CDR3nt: TGTGCCAGCAGCCAAGACCCAGGGGGATACGAGCAGTACTTC
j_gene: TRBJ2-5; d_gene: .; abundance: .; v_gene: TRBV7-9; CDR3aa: CASSPLNKETQYF; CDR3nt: TGTGCCAGCAGCCCCTTAAACAAAGAGACCCAGTACTTC
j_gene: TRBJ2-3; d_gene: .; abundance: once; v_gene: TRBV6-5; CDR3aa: CATYRADTQYF; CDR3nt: TGTGCCACCTACAGGGCAGATACGCAGTATTTT
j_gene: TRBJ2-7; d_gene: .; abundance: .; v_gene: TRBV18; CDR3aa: CASSPTLPYEQYF; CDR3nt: TGTGCCAGCTCACCAACACTACCGTACGAGCAGTACTTC
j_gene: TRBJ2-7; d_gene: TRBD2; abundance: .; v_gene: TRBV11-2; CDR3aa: CASSFLTSGGLGYEQYF; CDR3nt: TGTGCCAGCAGCTTTTTGACTAGCGGGGGGCTGGGTTACGAGCAGTACTTC
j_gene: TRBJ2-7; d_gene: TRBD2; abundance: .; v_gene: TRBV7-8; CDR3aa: CASSLVLGLAYEQYF; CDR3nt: TGTGCCAGCAGCTTAGTGCTGGGACTAGCTTACGAGCAGTACTTC
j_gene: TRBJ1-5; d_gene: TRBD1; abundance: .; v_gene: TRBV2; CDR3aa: CASSQTGVNQPQHF; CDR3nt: TGTGCCAGCAGCCAAACAGGGGTCAATCAGCCCCAGCATTTT
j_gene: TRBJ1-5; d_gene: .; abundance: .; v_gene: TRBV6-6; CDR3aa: CASSPATRNQPQHF; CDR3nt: TGTGCCAGCAGTCCCGCGACGCGCAATCAGCCCCAGCATTTT
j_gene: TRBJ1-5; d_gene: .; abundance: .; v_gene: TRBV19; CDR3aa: CASSPSGGGNQPQHF; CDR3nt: TGTGCCAGTAGTCCCTCGGGGGGTGGCAATCAGCCCCAGCATTTT
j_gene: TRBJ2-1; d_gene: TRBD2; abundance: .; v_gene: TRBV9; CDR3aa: CASSHHGTSGSYNEQFF; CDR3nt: TGTGCCAGCAGCCACCATGGGACTAGCGGCTCCTACAATGAGCAGTTCTTC
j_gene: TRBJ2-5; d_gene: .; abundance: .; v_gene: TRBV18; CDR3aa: CASSPTRTPYQETQYF; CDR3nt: TGTGCCAGCTCACCAACAAGGACACCGTACCAAGAGACCCAGTACTTC
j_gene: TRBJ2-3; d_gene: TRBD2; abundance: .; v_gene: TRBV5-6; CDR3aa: CASSLGGGSGDTQYF; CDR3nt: TGTGCCAGCAGCTTGGGGGGGGGTAGTGGAGATACGCAGTATTTT
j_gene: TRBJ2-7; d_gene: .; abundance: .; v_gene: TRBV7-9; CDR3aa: CASSSLQGREQYF; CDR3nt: TGTGCCAGCAGCTCTCTTCAGGGTCGCGAGCAGTACTTC
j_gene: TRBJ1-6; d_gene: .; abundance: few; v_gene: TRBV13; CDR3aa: CASSPGREGNSPLHF; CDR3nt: TGTGCCAGCAGCCCCGGCAGGGAGGGTAATTCACCCCTCCACTTT
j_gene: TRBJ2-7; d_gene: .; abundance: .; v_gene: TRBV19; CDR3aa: CASSTEQGKGFYEQYF; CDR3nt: TGTGCCAGTAGTACTGAACAGGGTAAGGGTTTTTACGAGCAGTACTTC
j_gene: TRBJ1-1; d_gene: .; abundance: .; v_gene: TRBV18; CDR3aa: CASSPAGPNTEAFF; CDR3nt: TGTGCCAGCTCACCGGCCGGACCGAACACTGAAGCTTTCTTT
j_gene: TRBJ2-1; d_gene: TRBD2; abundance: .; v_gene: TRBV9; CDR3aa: CASSVARAGGVDEQFF; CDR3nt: TGTGCCAGCAGCGTAGCAAGAGCGGGAGGAGTCGATGAGCAGTTCTTC
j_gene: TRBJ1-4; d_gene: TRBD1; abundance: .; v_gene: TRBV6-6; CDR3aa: CASRRGQVPTNEKLFF; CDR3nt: TGTGCCAGCCGGAGGGGGCAAGTCCCCACTAATGAAAAACTGTTTTTT
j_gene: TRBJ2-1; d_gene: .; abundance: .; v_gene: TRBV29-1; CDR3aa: CSASGVPYNEQFF; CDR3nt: TGCAGCGCCTCAGGGGTCCCATACAATGAGCAGTTCTTC
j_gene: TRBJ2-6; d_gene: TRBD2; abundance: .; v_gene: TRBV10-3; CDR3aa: CAISSPGTNNVLTF; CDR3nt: TGTGCCATCAGTTCCCCCGGGACTAACAACGTCCTGACTTTC
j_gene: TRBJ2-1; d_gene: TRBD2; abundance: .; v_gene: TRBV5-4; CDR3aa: CASSLAPSGGSSYNEQFF; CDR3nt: TGTGCCAGCAGCTTGGCCCCTAGCGGGGGAAGCTCCTACAATGAGCAGTTCTTC
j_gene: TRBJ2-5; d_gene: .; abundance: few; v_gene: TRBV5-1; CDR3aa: CASSLGATQQETQYF; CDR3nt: TGCGCCAGCAGCTTGGGGGCTACCCAGCAAGAGACCCAGTACTTC
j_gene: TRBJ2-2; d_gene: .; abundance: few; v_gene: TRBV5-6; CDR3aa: CASSLGSGTGELFF; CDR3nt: TGTGCCAGCAGCTTGGGGAGCGGGACCGGGGAGCTGTTTTTT
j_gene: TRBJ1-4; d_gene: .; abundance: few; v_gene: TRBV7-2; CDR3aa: CASSSRQTHEKLFF; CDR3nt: TGTGCCAGCAGTTCCAGACAGACGCATGAAAAACTGTTTTTT
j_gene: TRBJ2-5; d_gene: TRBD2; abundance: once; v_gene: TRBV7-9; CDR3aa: CASSLRGAGETQYF; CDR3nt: TGTGCCAGCAGCTTACGAGGAGCGGGGGAGACCCAGTACTTC
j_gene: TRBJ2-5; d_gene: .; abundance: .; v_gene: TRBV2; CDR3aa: CASGFGSQETQYF; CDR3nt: TGTGCCAGCGGCTTCGGGTCACAAGAGACCCAGTACTTC
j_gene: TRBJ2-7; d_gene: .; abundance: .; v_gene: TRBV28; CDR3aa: CASSSGGLSYEQYF; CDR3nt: TGTGCCAGCAGTTCAGGGGGACTCTCCTACGAGCAGTACTTC
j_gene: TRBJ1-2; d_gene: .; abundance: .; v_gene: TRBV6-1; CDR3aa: CASSDQGWSGSYGYTF; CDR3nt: TGTGCCAGCAGTGATCAGGGTTGGTCTGGGAGCTATGGCTACACCTTC
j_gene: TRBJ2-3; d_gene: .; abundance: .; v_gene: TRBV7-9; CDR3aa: CASSFYPGRTDTQYF; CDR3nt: TGTGCCAGCAGCTTTTATCCGGGGAGGACAGATACGCAGTATTTT
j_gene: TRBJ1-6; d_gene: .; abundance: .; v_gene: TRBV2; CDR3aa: CASSAFGRGSNSPLHF; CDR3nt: TGTGCCAGCAGTGCGTTTGGGCGGGGCAGTAATTCACCCCTCCACTTT
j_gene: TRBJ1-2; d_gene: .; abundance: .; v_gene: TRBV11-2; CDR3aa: CASSLGQSNYGYTF; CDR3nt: TGTGCCAGCAGCTTGGGCCAGTCTAACTATGGCTACACCTTC
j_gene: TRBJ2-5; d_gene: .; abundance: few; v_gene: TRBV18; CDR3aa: CASSLDFQETQYF; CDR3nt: TGTGCCAGCTCCCTGGACTTTCAAGAGACCCAGTACTTC
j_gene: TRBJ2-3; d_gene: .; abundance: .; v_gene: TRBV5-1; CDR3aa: CASSLFSTYTDTQYF; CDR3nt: TGCGCCAGCAGCTTGTTCTCTACTTACACAGATACGCAGTATTTT
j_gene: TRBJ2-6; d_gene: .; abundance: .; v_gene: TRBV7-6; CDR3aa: CASSLAPAGVSGANVLTF; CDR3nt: TGTGCCAGCAGCTTAGCGCCAGCGGGCGTCTCTGGGGCCAACGTCCTGACTTTC
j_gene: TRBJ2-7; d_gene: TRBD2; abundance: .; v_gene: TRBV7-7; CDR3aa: CASSPTSGAYEQYF; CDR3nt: TGTGCTAGCAGCCCCACTAGCGGGGCATACGAGCAGTACTTC
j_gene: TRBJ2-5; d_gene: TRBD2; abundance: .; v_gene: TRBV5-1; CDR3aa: CASSVRGGQETQYF; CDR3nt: TGCGCCAGCAGCGTGCGGGGGGGCCAGGAGACCCAGTACTTC
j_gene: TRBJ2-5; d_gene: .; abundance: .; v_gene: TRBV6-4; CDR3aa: CANDMEGKETQYF; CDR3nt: TGTGCCAACGACATGGAGGGTAAGGAGACCCAGTACTTC
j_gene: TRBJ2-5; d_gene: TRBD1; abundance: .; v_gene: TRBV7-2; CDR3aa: CASSLDRGRETQYF; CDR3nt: TGTGCCAGCAGCCTTGACAGGGGGCGGGAGACCCAGTACTTC
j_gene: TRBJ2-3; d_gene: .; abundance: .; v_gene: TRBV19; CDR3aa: CASRSNQGGTDTQYF; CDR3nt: TGTGCCAGCCGAAGCAACCAGGGAGGTACAGATACGCAGTATTTT
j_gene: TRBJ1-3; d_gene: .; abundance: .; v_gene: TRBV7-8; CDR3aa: CATTPGAENTIYF; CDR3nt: TGTGCCACCACCCCAGGGGCGGAAAACACCATATATTTT
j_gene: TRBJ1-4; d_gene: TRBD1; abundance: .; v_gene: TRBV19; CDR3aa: CASSIDRGTGTNEKLFF; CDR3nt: TGTGCCAGTAGTATCGACAGGGGAACGGGAACTAATGAAAAACTGTTTTTT
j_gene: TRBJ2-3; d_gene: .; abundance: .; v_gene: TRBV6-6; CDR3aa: CATDTGWIDTDTQYF; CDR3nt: TGTGCCACCGACACGGGGTGGATTGACACAGATACGCAGTATTTT
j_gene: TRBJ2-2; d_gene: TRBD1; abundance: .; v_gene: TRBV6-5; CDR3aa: CASRRTGNTGELFF; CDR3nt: TGTGCCAGCAGGCGGACAGGAAACACCGGGGAGCTGTTTTTT